Listed here are 18 T cell receptor beta chains from one sample, sequenced in a study of blood T cell repertoires in COVID-19. Sequenced by immunoSEQ multiplex PCR; TCRdb stores in-frame clones only, minus some. The sample contains approximately 130,000 clones, about 90% of which appear only once. The sequencing sample was made of peripheral blood. All receptors derive from a man aged 45-65 years with active COVID-19.

The chain joins TRBV19 to TRBJ1-5; D remains unclear. With 11 bases removed from V and 2 bases from J, the gap between germline ends came to 19 bases. The germline CDR1 and CDR2 sequences are LNHDA and SQIVND (reference sequence). The CDR3 contains 15 residues. In nucleotides, the CDR3 is TGTGCCTCCCTAGAGGCGAACTTAGGCAATCAGCCCCAGCATTTT. It translates to CASLEANLGNQPQHF. Full variable domain (outside the CDR3, taken from reference TRBV19 and TRBJ1-5): DGGITQSPKYLFRKEGQNVTLSCEQNLNHDAMYWYRQDPGQGLRLIYYSQIVNDFQKGDIAEGYSVSREKKESFPLTVTSAQKNPTAFYLCASLEANLGNQPQHFGDGTRLSIL.

The V and J genes are TRBV12-3 or TRBV12-4 and TRBJ1-1, with D tentatively TRBD1 (5 bases). Trimming took 4 bases from V and 4 from J, leaving 7 bases between them. This CDR3 contains 12 residues. The chain's CDR3 is CASSYGGTEAFF. In nucleotides, the CDR3 is TGTGCCAGCAGTTACGGGGGCACTGAAGCTTTCTTT.

This chain uses TRBV19 with TRBJ2-7; tentative D call: TRBD2 (5 bases). This CDR3 is built from 14 residues. The germline V gene has CDR1 LNHDA and CDR2 SQIVND (reference sequence). Deletions cut 5 bases from V and 7 bases from J, with 18 bases between. CDR3 sequence: CASSPGPGRGEQYF. The CDR3 DNA follows: TGTGCCAGTAGTCCCGGACCGGGCCGGGGAGAGCAGTACTTC.

This clone was picked up one time. The chain has TRBV7-8 and TRBJ2-7; TRBD2 agrees at 7 bases. The CDR3 spans 15 residues. The ends lost 1 base at V and 5 bases at J; junction bases unmatched: 8. The germline V gene encodes CDR1 SGHVS and CDR2 FQNEAQ. This CDR3 is CASSLGAAGLNEQYF. The CDR3 region has the DNA TGTGCCAGCAGCTTAGGGGCAGCGGGGCTCAACGAGCAGTACTTC.

The V and J genes are TRBV29-1 and TRBJ1-1; a possible D gene is TRBD1 (5 bases). Germline V CDR1 and CDR2: SQVTM, ANQGSEA. This CDR3 contains 12 residues. Deletions cut 6 bases from V and 1 base from J, with 9 bases between. The CDR3 coding sequence is TGCAGCGTCACTACAGGGAACACTGAAGCTTTCTTT. Translation gives CSVTTGNTEAFF.

V is TRBV4-3 and J is TRBJ1-3; D perhaps matches TRBD1 (6 bases). Germline V lookup: CDR1 LGHNA, CDR2 YSLEER. Trimming stripped 1 base from V and 4 bases from J, with 8 bases between. This CDR3 is 14 amino acids long. CDR3 nucleotide sequence: TGCGCCAGCAGCCAAGTCAGGGGAGGAAACACCATATATTTT. Amino acids: CASSQVRGGNTIYF.

In its sample, this clone was seen once. The chain links TRBV7-9 to TRBJ2-1; 9 positions match TRBD1. This CDR3 has 16 amino acids. Unmatched junction bases numbered 11, after V lost 4 bases and J lost 7 bases. Germline V gene sequence: CDR1 SEHNR, CDR2 FQNEAQ (reference sequence). CDR3 protein: CASSSTGTGYKNEQFF. The CDR3 nucleotides read TGTGCCAGCAGCTCGACCGGGACAGGGTATAAGAATGAGCAGTTCTTC.

This chain connects TRBV4-2 to TRBJ2-1; D is perhaps TRBD1 (5 bases). Trimming took off 0 bases at V and 6 bases at J, with 12 bases between the two ends. CDR1 is LGHNA and CDR2 is YNFKEQ in the germline V gene. This CDR3 is 15 amino acids long. The CDR3 is CASSQDPGSFNEQFF. The CDR3 DNA follows: TGTGCCAGCAGCCAAGACCCAGGGTCTTTCAATGAGCAGTTCTTC.

V gene TRBV28 combines with J gene TRBJ1-6, with 7 bases aligning to TRBD1. The germline gives CDR1 MDHEN, CDR2 SYDVKM. V gave up 7 bases and J gave up 5 bases; unmatched junction bases: 2. The CDR3 is 13 residues long. CDR3 loop: CASTQGNNSPLHF. The CDR3 DNA reads as TGTGCCAGCACACAGGGGAATAATTCACCCCTCCACTTT.

The chain couples TRBV14 to TRBJ2-5; D might be TRBD2 (7 bases). Germline V gives CDR1 SGHDN, CDR2 FVKESK. V lost 4 bases to trimming and J lost 0 bases, with 15 bases between them. The CDR3 runs 16 residues. As DNA, the CDR3 is TGTGCCAGCAGCCTTGCGGGGGCCTGGTACCAAGAGACCCAGTACTTC. Amino acids: CASSLAGAWYQETQYF. Using reference TRBV14 and TRBJ2-5 for the parts outside the CDR3, the full variable domain is EAGVTQFPSHSVIEKGQTVTLRCDPISGHDNLYWYRRVMGKEIKFLLHFVKESKQDESGMPNNRFLAERTGGTYSTLKVQPAELEDSGVYFCASSLAGAWYQETQYFGPGTRLLVL.

The genes are TRBV7-2 and TRBJ1-2; TRBD1 matches at 7 bases. CDR3 size: 16 residues. Germline V lookup: CDR1 SGHTA, CDR2 FQGNSA. V dropped 1 base and J dropped 8; count of bases not matched to a gene: 13. CDR3 sequence: CASSLGLTGTAGGYTF. The CDR3 nucleotides read TGTGCCAGCAGCTTAGGCCTCACCGGGACAGCAGGCGGCTACACCTTC.

The chain uses TRBV19 and TRBJ2-5; 11 nucleotides align to TRBD1. The CDR3 is 13 residues long. V trimming: 7 bases; J trimming: 5 bases; junction bases outside the gene matches: 3. Germline CDR1 and CDR2: LNHDA and SQIVND (reference sequence). The CDR3 DNA is TGTGCCAGTAAGGGACAGGGGGGGGAGACCCAGTACTTC. Its protein is CASKGQGGETQYF.

The chain recombines TRBV6-5 with TRBJ1-1; D ambiguous. V lost 7 bases to trimming and J lost 0 bases, with 9 bases between them. Germline loops: CDR1 MNHEY, CDR2 SVGAGI. CDR3 length equals 13 residues. The CDR3 sequence: CASMAGLNTEAFF. CDR3 DNA: TGTGCCAGCATGGCGGGCTTGAACACTGAAGCTTTCTTT.

The CDR3 sequence is CASSRGSNQPQHF. In DNA, the CDR3 is TGTGCCAGCAGCAGGGGTAGCAATCAGCCCCAGCATTTT. The rearrangement uses TRBV2 and TRBJ1-5; a weak D match, TRBD1 (6 bases). CDR3 size: 13 residues. Trimming stripped 6 bases from V and 0 bases from J, with 6 bases between. Germline CDR1 reads SNHLY; CDR2 reads FYNNEI. Combining the CDR3 with reference TRBV2 and TRBJ1-5 gives the whole variable domain EPEVTQTPSHQVTQMGQEVILRCVPISNHLYFYWYRQILGQKVEFLVSFYNNEISEKSEIFDDQFSVERPDGSNFTLKIRSTKLEDSAMYFCASSRGSNQPQHFGDGTRLSIL.

The V gene is TRBV7-3, the J gene TRBJ2-2; no clear D. V gave up 2 bases and J gave up 0 bases, with 7 bases separating them. The CDR3 extends over 15 amino acids. Germline values: CDR1 SGHTA, CDR2 FQGTGA. The CDR3 here is CASSLVASNTGELFF. The CDR3 coding sequence is TGTGCCAGCAGCTTAGTCGCGTCGAACACCGGGGAGCTGTTTTTT.

V usage is TRBV7-9 and J usage is TRBJ1-5; 11 bases fit TRBD1. The CDR3 contains 14 residues. V shed 5 bases and J 6 bases; nucleotides not matched to a gene: 3. Germline assignment: CDR1 SEHNR and CDR2 FQNEAQ (reference sequence). The CDR3 spells CASSGGTGGQPQHF. The CDR3 DNA reads as TGTGCCAGCAGCGGGGGGACAGGGGGTCAGCCCCAGCATTTT.

The chain links TRBV12-5 to TRBJ1-2; no clear D. The germline V gene encodes CDR1 LGHNT and CDR2 FRNRAP. V was clipped by 0 bases and J by 6 bases, with 8 bases between them. The CDR3 runs to 13 residues. The CDR3 here is CASGLVQVDGYTF. The CDR3 bases are TGTGCTAGTGGTTTGGTCCAGGTGGATGGCTACACCTTC. Complete variable domain (other parts from reference TRBV12-5 and TRBJ1-2): DARVTQTPRHKVTEMGQEVTMRCQPILGHNTVFWYRQTMMQGLELLAYFRNRAPLDDSGMPKDRFSAEMPDATLATLKIQPSEPRDSAVYFCASGLVQVDGYTFGSGTRLTVV.

V is TRBV10-1 and J is TRBJ1-1; 7 bases agree with TRBD1. Germline assignment: CDR1 WNHNN and CDR2 SYGVQD (reference sequence). This CDR3 contains 13 residues. Unmatched junction bases numbered 6, after V lost 6 bases and J lost 5 bases. This CDR3 is CASRGQKGTEAFF. Written as DNA, the CDR3 is TGCGCCAGCAGGGGACAGAAGGGAACTGAAGCTTTCTTT.